The subject of this entry is one TCR beta chain. The trim removed 6 bases at V and 5 bases at J, leaving 11 bases unmatched. The CDR3 has 16 residues. Per the germline V gene, CDR1 is KGHSH and CDR2 is LQKENI. Clones were read by immunoSEQ multiplex PCR, and TCRdb kept only the in-frame ones, dropping some. This repertoire shows hundreds of thousands of clones, roughly 90% found once; its top ten account for about 1.5%. This sample stems from a study of Ad26.COV2.S vaccination and SARS-CoV-2 variants. Study-level information: Within the COV1001 Ad26.COV2.S trial arm, the donor was enrolled. Donor got 5x10^10 or 1x10^11 viral particles of Ad26.COV2.S.

Regarding treatment: some 20 received Ad26.COV2.S at low or high dose, single or two shots; about 5 received placebo; per-sample allocation not given. Each sample was drawn 63 days after the first injection (of vaccine or placebo). V and J are TRBV18 and TRBJ1-4; 8 nucleotides line up with TRBD1. The sample was peripheral blood, taken in a trial of Ad26.COV2.S vaccine versus placebo. The clonotype was recovered from a person aged 18-60 years who received the Ad26.COV2.S COVID-19 vaccine or a placebo. In DNA, the CDR3 is TGTGCCAGCTCGCTTCCCGGGACAGGAACAAATGAAAAACTGTTTTTT. Translation: CASSLPGTGTNEKLFF.